These 28 T cell receptor beta chains came from one sample sequenced in a study of T cells in Graves' hyperthyroidism and ophthalmopathy. Template material for amplifying TCR beta CDR3 regions consisted of RNA transcripts. First-round RT-PCR of the TCR CDR3 relied on the HTBI primer set. TCRdb used MiXCR to reprocess the multiplex PCR reads, holding one entry per CDR3 protein. Of a few hundred thousand distinct CDR3 sequences listed, approximately 49% are singletons. The sequencing sample was made of peripheral blood or thyroid tissue (not recorded which). These receptors originate from an adult woman with Graves' disease, either hyperthyroidism or ophthalmopathy (not recorded which).

The sample holds many counts of this clonotype. This sequence joins TRBV20-1 and TRBJ2-7; D unclear. Germline-derived CDR1 and CDR2 are DFQATT and SNEGSKA (reference sequence). The V gene lost 3 bases and the J gene lost 0 bases, with 6 bases spanning the gap. CDR3 length: 12 residues. The CDR3 region is CSASANSYEQYF. CDR3 in DNA: TGCAGTGCTAGTGCTAACTCCTACGAGCAGTACTTC.

The gene calls are TRBV7-9 and TRBJ2-6, with D uncertain. The CDR3 extends over 10 amino acids. V was clipped by 2 bases and J by 17 bases, with 7 bases between them. In germline, CDR1 is SEHNR, CDR2 FQNEAQ (reference sequence). This CDR3 is CASSLYGMTF. As DNA, the CDR3 is TGTGCCAGCAGCTTATACGGCATGACTTTC.

This clonotype was seen a handful of times. This chain uses TRBV20-1 with TRBJ2-7; D is ambiguous. Germline V gives CDR1 DFQATT, CDR2 SNEGSKA (reference sequence). The ends were cut back, 0 bases at V and 2 bases at J, with 17 bases in the middle. The CDR3 totals 16 residues. CDR3 loop: CSARDTLGRPTYEQYF. In DNA, the CDR3 is TGCAGTGCTAGAGATACGTTAGGCAGGCCAACCTACGAGCAGTACTTC.

This clonotype was detected only a few times. This rearrangement joins TRBV2 to TRBJ2-7, with D possibly being TRBD1 (6 bases). The CDR3 totals 15 residues. The V end lost 5 bases, the J end lost 1 base, and 15 bases lay between the germline ends. The germline CDR1 and CDR2 sequences are SNHLY and FYNNEI. The CDR3 region is CASSLPRGMSYEQYF. In DNA form, the CDR3 reads TGTGCCAGCAGTCTTCCCAGGGGTATGTCCTACGAGCAGTACTTC.

This clonotype was counted many times. J is TRBJ1-4 and V is TRBV12-3 or TRBV12-4, with 7 bases lining up with TRBD1. This CDR3 is built from 15 residues. V lost 3 bases, J lost 8 bases, and 9 bases stayed unmatched. The chain's CDR3 is CASSLARGAGEKLFF. CDR3 sequence (DNA): TGTGCCAGCAGTTTGGCCAGGGGGGCTGGGGAAAAACTGTTTTTT.

This clonotype appeared a few times. The CDR3 sequence: CSVGTGGEFYEQYF. The CDR3 DNA is TGCAGCGTTGGGACAGGGGGTGAGTTCTACGAGCAGTACTTC. The gene calls are TRBV29-1 and TRBJ2-7, with TRBD1 matching over 10 bases. The germline CDR1 and CDR2 sequences are SQVTM and ANQGSEA. This CDR3 comprises 14 residues. J lost 3 bases, V lost 4 bases, and 6 bases had no gene match.

This clonotype was counted at least ten times. The J gene is TRBJ1-1, the V gene TRBV12-3 or TRBV12-4; perhaps TRBD1 as D (5 bases). The CDR3 loop spans 12 amino acids. Trimming stripped 5 bases from V and 7 bases from J, with 11 bases between. In DNA form, the CDR3 reads TGTGCCAGCAGTCACCGGGGCAGTGAAGCTTTCTTT. Translated: CASSHRGSEAFF.

This clonotype was seen at least ten times. V and J are TRBV20-1 and TRBJ1-1; tentative D call: TRBD1 (6 bases). This CDR3 is built from 15 residues. Germline V CDR1 and CDR2: DFQATT, SNEGSKA (reference sequence). V was shortened by 5 bases and J by 0 bases, with 16 bases between the two germline ends. CDR3 nucleotide sequence: TGCAGTGCTGGCCGTTCCGGGACAATGAACACTGAAGCTTTCTTT. Translated: CSAGRSGTMNTEAFF.

This chain uses TRBV5-4 with TRBJ2-7; D might be TRBD2 (6 bases). The CDR3 spans 16 residues. Germline CDR1 SGHNT, CDR2 YYREEE (reference sequence). V lost 4 bases and J 0 bases, leaving 17 bases between the germline ends. CDR3 loop: CASSPAGTQSSYEQYF. The CDR3 region has the DNA TGTGCCAGCAGCCCGGCCGGGACTCAAAGCTCCTACGAGCAGTACTTC. The full variable domain, in which reference TRBV5-4 and TRBJ2-7 provide the parts outside the CDR3, is ETGVTQSPTHLIKTRGQQVTLRCSSQSGHNTVSWYQQALGQGPQFIFQYYREEENGRGNFPPRFSGLQFPNYSSELNVNALELDDSALYLCASSPAGTQSSYEQYFGPGTRLTVT.

In DNA form, the CDR3 reads TGCGCCAGCAGCTTGAGTGGGAGCTCTGGGGCCAACGTCCTGACTTTC. It specifies CASSLSGSSGANVLTF. The genes are TRBV5-1 and TRBJ2-6, with D perhaps matching TRBD2 (5 bases). V lost 1 base to trimming and J lost 0 bases, with 8 bases between them. The CDR3 loop spans 16 amino acids. Germline V CDR1 and CDR2: SGHRS, YFSETQ.

This clonotype was detected a few times. A much bigger clone sits one base away, suggesting this may be a read error. The rearrangement uses TRBV11-2 and TRBJ1-1; D ambiguous. V lost 4 bases to trimming and J lost 6 bases, with 12 bases between them. CDR1 SGHAT and CDR2 FQNNGV come from the germline V gene. There are 13 residues in the CDR3. The CDR3 is CASSSTEGPEAFF. The CDR3 DNA follows: TGTGCCAGCAGCTCCACAGAGGGCCCTGAAGCTTTCTTT.

The chain carries TRBV11-1 and TRBJ1-6; the D gene is possibly TRBD1 (5 bases). Germline lookup yields CDR1 SGHAT and CDR2 FQDESV (reference sequence). The length of the CDR3 is 14 residues. The ends were cut back, 1 base at V and 7 bases at J, with 8 bases in the middle. The CDR3 here is CASSLGDQNSPLHF. The CDR3 nucleotides read TGTGCCAGCAGCTTAGGGGACCAAAATTCACCCCTCCACTTT.

This clonotype was detected many times. The chain has TRBV11-2 and TRBJ1-1, with 7 bases aligning to TRBD1. Looked up from germline, CDR1 is SGHAT and CDR2 is FQNNGV. Trimming took 6 bases from V and 4 from J; bases not matched to a gene: 8. There are 14 residues in the CDR3. Written as DNA, the CDR3 is TGTGCCAGCAGGAACAGGGGTTTTGGCACTGAAGCTTTCTTT. This sequence encodes CASRNRGFGTEAFF.

J is TRBJ2-7 and V is TRBV29-1; 7 bases are a match to TRBD1. Germline V gene data show CDR1 as SQVTM and CDR2 as ANQGSEA. V trimming: 7 bases; J trimming: 0 bases; junction bases outside the gene matches: 6. The CDR3 has 13 residues. CDR3 in DNA: TGCAGCGCCACCGGGACAGACTCCTACGAGCAGTACTTC. It specifies CSATGTDSYEQYF.

This clonotype was picked up many times. The chain is built from TRBV15 and TRBJ1-1, with D possibly being TRBD1 (5 bases). Germline V gene sequence: CDR1 LNHNV, CDR2 YYDKDF (reference sequence). CDR3 size: 12 residues. V was trimmed by 1 base and J by 10 bases, leaving 10 bases between them. In DNA, the CDR3 is TGTGCCACCAGCAGAGCCCGGGGGAGAGCTTTCTTT. Its translation: CATSRARGRAFF.

Notes on this clonotype: A much more abundant neighbour one base away suggests this may be a read error. In this CDR3 the conserved last residue, phenylalanine or tryptophan, is missing, so a read error is likely. V and J are TRBV4-1 and TRBJ1-2; the D is unclear. Between the trimmed V and J ends, which lost 0 bases and 8 bases, there was a span of 7 bases. CDR3 length: 12 amino acids. Germline lookup yields CDR1 MGHRA and CDR2 YSYEKL. CDR3 in amino acids: CASSQDQLGYTL. The CDR3 nucleotides read TGCGCCAGCAGCCAAGATCAGTTGGGCTACACCCTC.

There are many counts of this clonotype. This sequence joins TRBV7-6 and TRBJ2-6; D could derive from TRBD1 or TRBD2 (5 bases each). This CDR3 region has 20 residues. Between the trimmed V and J ends, which lost 1 base and 0 bases, there was a span of 19 bases. Germline values: CDR1 SGHVS, CDR2 FNYEAQ. CDR3 amino acids: CASSLVGTGISNSGANVLTF. Written as DNA, the CDR3 is TGTGCCAGCAGCTTAGTAGGGACGGGTATCTCAAACTCTGGGGCCAACGTCCTGACTTTC.

Note on this clonotype: A read error may produce the germline difference seen at one junction end. This sequence joins TRBV2 and TRBJ1-6, with 7 bases lining up with TRBD1. Per germline, CDR1 SNHLY and CDR2 FYNNEI. This CDR3 has 12 amino acids. CDR3 residues: CASRDRHSPLHF. CDR3 nucleotide sequence: TGTGCCAGCAGGGACAGGCATTCGCCCCTCCACTTT.

This clonotype has at least ten counts. The CDR3: CASSQGTGGHYEQYF. The CDR3 DNA reads TGCGCCAGCAGCCAAGGGACAGGGGGCCACTACGAGCAGTACTTC. This chain joins TRBV4-1 and TRBJ2-7; TRBD1 aligns across 11 bases. Trimming removed 1 base from V and 3 bases from J; junction bases left unmatched: 2. This CDR3 has 15 amino acids. CDR1 MGHRA and CDR2 YSYEKL come from the germline V gene.

In this sample, this clonotype turned up many times. The chain joins TRBV2 to TRBJ1-5; no clear D gene. Looked up from germline, CDR1 is SNHLY and CDR2 is FYNNEI. The germline V and J ends were trimmed by 2 bases and 0 bases, with 8 bases remaining between them. The CDR3 is made up of 15 amino acids. DNA for the CDR3: TGTGCCAGCAGTGAACAGACTTATAGCAATCAGCCCCAGCATTTT. Protein: CASSEQTYSNQPQHF.

In nucleotides, the CDR3 is TGCAGCGCCTTGACAGGTTTGTCCTACGAGCAGTACTTC. It yields the protein CSALTGLSYEQYF. J is TRBJ2-7 and V is TRBV29-1, with D tentatively TRBD1 (6 bases). The V and J ends lost 7 bases and 1 base respectively, with 14 bases between them. Germline CDR1 and CDR2: SQVTM and ANQGSEA. This CDR3 contains 13 residues.

Only a few counts were recorded for this clonotype. A much more abundant neighbour one base away suggests this may be a read error. The rearrangement uses TRBV19 and TRBJ2-2; TRBD1 matches at 10 bases. The CDR3 runs to 16 residues. Germline V CDR1 and CDR2: LNHDA, SQIVND (reference sequence). J lost 7 bases, V lost 6 bases, and 11 bases had no gene match. The CDR3 protein is CASSSFRDRGSGELFF. CDR3 nucleotide sequence: TGTGCCAGTAGCTCATTCCGGGACAGGGGTAGCGGGGAGCTGTTTTTT.

The gene calls are TRBV9 and TRBJ2-7; 9 nucleotides line up with TRBD1. In germline, CDR1 is SGDLS, CDR2 YYNGEE. The CDR3 totals 14 residues. Losses at the gene ends were 3 bases for V and 3 bases for J; bases not matched to a gene: 4. CDR3 sequence (DNA): TGTGCCAGCAGCGGGGGGGGACAGGGCTACGAGCAGTACTTC. Translation gives CASSGGGQGYEQYF.

The V gene is TRBV2, the J gene TRBJ1-1; D gene unclear. Germline-derived CDR1 and CDR2 are SNHLY and FYNNEI. V was shortened by 3 bases and J by 2 bases, with 13 bases between the two germline ends. The CDR3 is 15 residues long. CDR3 amino acids: CASSDEGSGNTEAFF. CDR3 bases: TGTGCCAGCAGTGATGAAGGGTCAGGAAACACTGAAGCTTTCTTT.

This clonotype was seen ten or more times. The chain uses TRBV20-1 and TRBJ2-2; TRBD1 aligns across 8 bases. After removal of 5 bases from V and 7 bases from J, the junction contained 9 bases not matched to a gene. Germline-derived CDR1 and CDR2 are DFQATT and SNEGSKA (reference sequence). The CDR3 is 14 residues long. The DNA for the CDR3 is TGCAGTGCTTCACAGGGGGTAGTTTTCGGGGAGCTGTTTTTT. Amino acids: CSASQGVVFGELFF.

This clonotype was found a few times. The gene calls are TRBV7-9 and TRBJ2-6; D possibly corresponds to TRBD1 (5 bases). V shed 3 bases and J shed 1 base, with 7 bases lying between them. The CDR3 extends over 15 amino acids. In germline, CDR1 is SEHNR, CDR2 FQNEAQ (reference sequence). CDR3 residues: CASSFQGSGANVLTF. The CDR3 DNA reads TGTGCCAGCAGCTTCCAGGGTTCTGGGGCCAACGTCCTGACTTTC.

This clonotype was observed at least ten times. The V call is TRBV29-1, the J call TRBJ1-5; 8 nucleotides match TRBD1. Germline CDR1 is SQVTM and CDR2 is ANQGSEA. The CDR3 is made up of 13 amino acids. After removal of 6 bases from V and 6 bases from J, the junction contained 7 bases not matched to a gene. The CDR3 region is CSVATGVGQPQHF. As DNA, the CDR3 is TGCAGCGTCGCGACAGGGGTCGGTCAGCCCCAGCATTTT.

The rearrangement joins TRBV2 to TRBJ2-3, with D perhaps matching TRBD2 (5 bases). The CDR3 runs 14 residues. CDR1 SNHLY and CDR2 FYNNEI come from the germline V gene. Deletions cut 5 bases from V and 2 bases from J, with 11 bases between. This CDR3 reads CASSYTGNTDTQYF. The CDR3 nucleotides are TGTGCCAGCAGTTACACCGGGAACACAGATACGCAGTATTTT.